This is a list of T cell receptor beta chains from one sample in a study of blood T cell repertoires in COVID-19. The protocol was immunoSEQ multiplex PCR, while the TCRdb copy is restricted to in-frame clones and leaves out a portion. The sample holds 180,000 or so clones; 75% to 90% are singletons and the top ten take roughly 6.7%. The source material was peripheral blood. Every receptor here comes from a man in his forties with acute or convalescent COVID-19. The CDR3 runs from the conserved cysteine through the conserved F or W. A D gene is named only where the DNA matches it firmly. Rows give clone size only sometimes, using once, few, many, or a class for an expanded clone.

V	J	D	size	DNA	CDR3
TRBV2	TRBJ1-4	NA	NA	TGTGCCAGCAATGGGCCAATGGGGCATGCAACTAATGAAAAACTGTTTTTT	CASNGPMGHATNEKLFF
TRBV11-1	TRBJ2-1	TRBD1	NA	TGTGCCAGCAGCTTAAAACGGAGACAGGGAGACAATGAGCAGTTCTTC	CASSLKRRQGDNEQFF
TRBV7-9	TRBJ1-1	TRBD1	NA	TGTGCCAGCAGCTCATGGACAGGGCGAAACACTGAAGCTTTCTTT	CASSSWTGRNTEAFF
TRBV19	TRBJ1-5	NA	NA	TGTGCCAGTGCTGAGTTCAATCAGCCCCAGCATTTT	CASAEFNQPQHF
TRBV7-3	TRBJ1-4	TRBD1	NA	TGTGCCAGCAGCCCCACAGGGGGCTCAGGTGAAAAACTGTTTTTT	CASSPTGGSGEKLFF
TRBV7-2	TRBJ2-2	NA	NA	TGTGCCAGCAGGCCAAAAACGAGCGCCGGGGAGCTGTTTTTT	CASRPKTSAGELFF
TRBV6-5	TRBJ1-1	TRBD1	NA	TGTGCCAGCAGTTACAAACCGACAGGGGGCACTGAAGCTTTCTTT	CASSYKPTGGTEAFF
TRBV6-4	TRBJ2-3	NA	NA	TGTGCCAGCAGGCCAAACCGGGTTGCAGATACGCAGTATTTT	CASRPNRVADTQYF
TRBV18	TRBJ2-5	NA	NA	TGTGCCAGCTCACCTCAGCGGGAGACCCAGTACTTC	CASSPQRETQYF
TRBV20-1	TRBJ2-5	TRBD2	NA	TGCAGTTCGGGGGGTGGGGAGACCCAGTACTTC	CSSGGGETQYF
TRBV27	TRBJ1-1	NA	many	TGTGCCAGCAGTTTATTCGGGGGTAACACTGAAGCTTTCTTT	CASSLFGGNTEAFF
TRBV5-6	TRBJ2-7	TRBD2	NA	TGTGCCAGCAGCTTGTCTGGGACTAGCTCCTACGAGCAGTACTTC	CASSLSGTSSYEQYF
TRBV6-5	TRBJ2-7	NA	NA	TGTGCCAGCAGTTATGGGCAGCTACCCTCCTACGAGCAGTACTTC	CASSYGQLPSYEQYF
TRBV4-1	TRBJ2-5	TRBD2	once	TGCGCCAGCAGCTATGAGACTAGCGGGGGGGCGGGAGAGACCCAGTACTTC	CASSYETSGGAGETQYF
TRBV5-1	TRBJ1-1	TRBD1	NA	TGCGCCAGCAGCTTGGACAGGGGAAAGGCTTTCTTT	CASSLDRGKAFF
TRBV28	TRBJ2-5	NA	NA	TGTGCCAGTACTCTCCGGGGGGCCAGGGGAGGAGAGACCCAGTACTTC	CASTLRGARGGETQYF
TRBV5-1	TRBJ2-2	NA	NA	TGCGCCAGCAGCTTGGAACCGGGGGCCGGGGAGCTGTTTTTT	CASSLEPGAGELFF
TRBV7-3	TRBJ2-2	TRBD1	once	TGTGCCAGCAGCGAAAACAGGGGCCGGGAGCTGTTTTTT	CASSENRGRELFF
TRBV5-1	TRBJ2-5	TRBD1	NA	TGCGCCAGCAGCCTCGGACAGGGGCTCGGCTCCCGGAAAGAGACCCAGTACTTC	CASSLGQGLGSRKETQYF
TRBV11-3	TRBJ2-5	TRBD2	NA	TGTGCCAGCAGCTTAGGAGGCGGACTAGCGGGGACAAACAATAAAGAGACCCAGTACTTC	CASSLGGGLAGTNNKETQYF
TRBV5-6	TRBJ2-7	NA	NA	TGTGCCAGCAGCCTCGGAGGGGAGCCCGCCTACGAGCAGTACTTC	CASSLGGEPAYEQYF
TRBV19	TRBJ2-2	TRBD2	NA	TGTGCCAGTACTCTAGCGGGGGGGCTTGGCACCGGGGAGCTGTTTTTT	CASTLAGGLGTGELFF
TRBV2	TRBJ2-7	NA	NA	TGTGCCAGCAGTGAGGGCCCGGCGGGAACATCCTACGAGCAGTACTTC	CASSEGPAGTSYEQYF
TRBV6-5	TRBJ1-1	NA	NA	TGTGCCAGCAGTCTCGACAGGAACACTGAAGCTTTCTTT	CASSLDRNTEAFF
TRBV20-1	TRBJ2-1	TRBD2	NA	TGCAGTGCTAGTTCTCGGGGGGGGCCCTCCTACAATGAGCAGTTCTTC	CSASSRGGPSYNEQFF
TRBV5-4	TRBJ2-3	NA	NA	TGTGCCAGCAGCCCTAGGGGCGTCCGGGGGGCTAGCACAGATACGCAGTATTTT	CASSPRGVRGASTDTQYF
TRBV7-3	TRBJ2-3	TRBD2	NA	TGTGCCAGCAGCTTACTCTTTGGGGGGGGCACAGATACGCAGTATTTT	CASSLLFGGGTDTQYF
TRBV11-3	TRBJ2-1	TRBD2	NA	TGTGCCAGCAGCTTGGGGACTAGCGGCTCCTACAATGAGCAGTTCTTC	CASSLGTSGSYNEQFF
TRBV7-9	TRBJ1-1	NA	NA	TGTGCCAGCAGCTTAAGGCAGGACACTGAAGCTTTCTTT	CASSLRQDTEAFF
TRBV6-6	TRBJ1-1	NA	NA	TGTGCCAGCAGTCCCCGACAGGCAACAAACACTGAAGCTTTCTTT	CASSPRQATNTEAFF
TRBV4-2	TRBJ2-2	NA	few	TGTGCCAGCAGCCGCGCCCCAATGGGGGCCGACACCGGGGAGCTGTTTTTT	CASSRAPMGADTGELFF